This is a list of T cell receptor beta chains from one sample in a study of T cells in localized non-small cell lung cancer. Profiled with immunoSEQ multiplex PCR; TCRdb holds only in-frame clones, not every one. Among 10,000 to 15,000 clones listed, about 86% were seen once. Sequencing used peripheral blood, obtained before any cancer treatment. The origin of the receptors is a male donor at least 60 years old with stage III lung adenocarcinoma. Each CDR3 is given with its conserved first and last residue. The D gene is left open where the match is weak. Size is stated for part of the rows, as once, few or many counts, or as a class when the clone is expanded.

D gene	clone size	V gene	J gene	CDR3 DNA	CDR3 protein
-	-	TRBV6-1	TRBJ1-6	TGTGCCAGCAGTCGTACCGAAAGCTCTGATTCACCCCTCCACTTT	CASSRTESSDSPLHF
-	-	TRBV15	TRBJ2-7	TGTGCCACCAGCAAACGGACCGCCTACGAGCAGTACTTC	CATSKRTAYEQYF
TRBD1	-	TRBV6-5	TRBJ1-2	TGTGCCAGCATTAAGACAGGGGGCGTAGGGATAGGCTACACCTTC	CASIKTGGVGIGYTF
TRBD1	-	TRBV5-1	TRBJ2-2	TGCGCCAGCAGCTTGGCTACCGGGACAGGGGTTGGCGGGGAGCTGTTTTTT	CASSLATGTGVGGELFF
-	-	TRBV7-9	TRBJ2-3	TGTGCCAGCAGCTTAGGGGCGGGAACCACAGATACGCAGTATTTT	CASSLGAGTTDTQYF
-	-	TRBV5-4	TRBJ2-2	TGTGCCAGCAGCCAGCGGAACACCGGGGAGCTGTTTTTT	CASSQRNTGELFF
TRBD2	-	TRBV7-2	TRBJ2-1	TGTGCCAGCAGCTCCCTAGCGGGAGGGTACAATGAGCAGTTCTTC	CASSSLAGGYNEQFF
-	-	TRBV5-1	TRBJ1-2	TGCGCCAGCAGCTTCTTAGGGCAGGGAGGCTATGGCTACACCTTC	CASSFLGQGGYGYTF
TRBD1	-	TRBV5-1	TRBJ1-4	TGCGCCAGCAGCTTGGACAGGGGAAGTGAAAAACTGTTTTTT	CASSLDRGSEKLFF
TRBD1	-	TRBV6-1	TRBJ1-5	TGTGCCAGCAGTGGTGTAAGGACAGGGATAAGCAATCAGCCCCAGCATTTT	CASSGVRTGISNQPQHF
-	-	TRBV14	TRBJ1-2	TGTGCCAGCAGCCAAGTAGCTCAGCCGAACTATGGCTACACCTTC	CASSQVAQPNYGYTF
-	-	TRBV6-6	TRBJ2-6	TGTGCCAGCGGGACGGTCTCTGGGGCCAACGTCCTGACTTTC	CASGTVSGANVLTF
-	-	TRBV2	TRBJ1-4	TGTGCCAGCAGGGGGGGGACCGGACAAGAAAAACTGTTTTTT	CASRGGTGQEKLFF
TRBD2	-	TRBV5-8	TRBJ2-7	TGTGCCAGCAGCTTGGTAGGGCTAGCGGGGTTCTACGAGCAGTACTTC	CASSLVGLAGFYEQYF
-	-	TRBV28	TRBJ2-4	TGTGCCAGCAGTTCGCTCTCGAAGGGTCGAGAGGCCAAAAACATTCAGTACTTC	CASSSLSKGREAKNIQYF
-	-	TRBV7-2	TRBJ2-7	TGTGCCAGCAGCTTCTCCCCTCCCCATGAGCAGTACTTC	CASSFSPPHEQYF
-	-	TRBV7-9	TRBJ1-4	TGTGCCAGCAGCTTCGGACAAGGCGAAAAACTGTTTTTT	CASSFGQGEKLFF
-	-	TRBV18	TRBJ2-7	TGTGCCAGCTCACGAGGCCCCTCCTACGAGCAGTACTTC	CASSRGPSYEQYF
TRBD2	few	TRBV6-5	TRBJ2-7	TGTGCCAGCAGCGCCGGGAGGGGGACCTACGAGCAGTACTTC	CASSAGRGTYEQYF
-	-	TRBV19	TRBJ1-5	TGTGCCAGTAGTTCGCGGGACAACAATCAGCCCCAGCATTTT	CASSSRDNNQPQHF
-	-	TRBV6-1	TRBJ2-1	TGTGCCAGCAGTGAAGGGGCAAACGTCGGTACTGAGCAGTTCTTC	CASSEGANVGTEQFF
-	-	TRBV5-1	TRBJ2-2	TGCGCCAGCAGCTTGGGTGGCACCGGGGAGCTGTTTTTT	CASSLGGTGELFF
TRBD1	once	TRBV10-3	TRBJ2-7	TGTGCCATCAGTACGGGACAGAACTACGAGCAGTACTTC	CAISTGQNYEQYF
-	-	TRBV10-3	TRBJ2-1	TGTGCCATCAGTGAGTCGGGAGAGGGATCCAACAAGCAGTTCTTC	CAISESGEGSNKQFF
TRBD1	-	TRBV5-1	TRBJ2-7	TGCGCCAGCAGCCCAGGGACAGGGGGGTGGTACGAGCAGTACTTC	CASSPGTGGWYEQYF
-	-	TRBV5-1	TRBJ2-7	TGCGCCAGCAGCTTGGTGGGGCGGGACGCAAACCACGAGCAGTACTTC	CASSLVGRDANHEQYF
-	once	TRBV11-2	TRBJ2-1	TGTGCCAGCAGCTTAGGGGGGGCGGCTAGTCCCTACAATGAGCAGTTCTTC	CASSLGGAASPYNEQFF
-	-	TRBV6-5	TRBJ2-5	TGTGCCAGCAGTGGTCGCGGCGAGGGACAAGAGACCCAGTACTTC	CASSGRGEGQETQYF
TRBD2	-	TRBV10-3	TRBJ2-3	TGTGCCATCAGTTTCCCCCCTAGCGGGTCCGCGAATACGCAGTATTTT	CAISFPPSGSANTQYF
-	-	TRBV27	TRBJ2-3	TGTGCCAGCAGTTTAGCCAGAACAGATACGCAGTATTTT	CASSLARTDTQYF